This T cell receptor (beta chain) was recorded in a study of T cells in tuberculosis. Across the whole study: IGRA-negative adolescents, IGRA-positive adolescents with latent tuberculosis and adults with active tuberculosis formed this South African cohort. General study points: Smaller alpha distances in active tuberculosis partly reflected shorter CDR3-alpha lengths.

Latent tuberculosis screening used tuberculin skin test and IGRA at entry. Worth noting for this clone: The antigen is not known.

Germline assignment: CDR1 SGHRS and CDR2 YFSETQ. The junction had 4 bases not matched to a gene; V was cut back by 3 bases and J by 5 bases. The CDR3 runs to 14 residues. The data were produced by immunoSEQ multiplex PCR, yet TCRdb's version contains in-frame clones alone and is incomplete. The data show about 33,000 clones, with 85% to 95% seen just once and around 7.7% held by the top ten. This receptor was obtained from a donor aged 5 to 30 with latent tuberculosis or without tuberculosis infection. Some clones in this sample may be carry-over from other donors' samples. Sequenced input: PBMCs. The chain couples TRBV5-1 to TRBJ1-4; 7 nucleotides align to TRBD1. The CDR3 bases are TGCGCCAGCAGCTCCGGGACAGCAAATGAAAAACTGTTTTTT. Its protein product is CASSSGTANEKLFF.